These T cell receptor beta chains were read from a single sample in a study of immune characterization of retroperitoneal liposarcoma. TCRdb analysed the PCR reads with MiXCR anew, one entry per CDR3 protein. Counted here are roughly 2,000 distinct CDR3 sequences, less than 45% occurring once; the ten biggest clones make up roughly 20%. Sequenced material: tumor tissue. These receptors all stem from a male donor with retroperitoneal liposarcoma. Both conserved end residues are part of each CDR3. Fields, in order: J gene, V gene, clone size, D gene, CDR3 DNA, CDR3 protein. The D gene is left open where the match is weak. Size is omitted from some rows. Given values are once, few, many or a class for expanded clones.

TRBJ2-5 TRBV7-6 . . TGTGCCAGCAGCTTAGAGGCCGTCGGATACAATGAGCAGTACTTC CASSLEAVGYNEQYF
TRBJ2-6 TRBV27 . . TGTGCCAGCAGTGGATCGACAGGAACCTCTGGGGCCAACGTCCTGACTTTC CASSGSTGTSGANVLTF
TRBJ2-2 TRBV7-2 once . TGTGCCAGCAGACGCCTAACCGGGGAGCTGTTTTTT CASRRLTGELFF
TRBJ2-4 TRBV12-3/TRBV12-4 . . TGTGCCAGCAGTTTAGGAGGTAGCGAATACATTCAGTACTTC CASSLGGSEYIQYF
TRBJ2-1 TRBV7-2 medium-sized . TGTGCCAGCAGCTTTCAGGTGGGAGAGACCCAGTTCTTC CASSFQVGETQFF
TRBJ2-5 TRBV7-6 few . TGTGCCAGCAGCAGGACGGGGTCAGAGACCCAGTACTTC CASSRTGSETQYF
TRBJ2-1 TRBV11-1 once TRBD2 TGTGCCAGCAGCTTTACTAGCGGCTTCTACAATGAGCAGTTCTTC CASSFTSGFYNEQFF
TRBJ2-1 TRBV6-6 medium-sized . TGTGCCAGCAGTATACGGGGGACCCAGTTCTTC CASSIRGTQFF
TRBJ1-4 TRBV6-8 . . TGTGCCAGCAGTTACTCGATCCCGACAGAAAGTAATGAAAAACTGTTTTTT CASSYSIPTESNEKLFF
TRBJ2-7 TRBV6-4 . TRBD1 TGTGCCAGCAGACCAACGCCGGGACAGGGGAACAATCAGCAGTACTTC CASRPTPGQGNNQQYF
TRBJ2-3 TRBV7-2 few . TGTGCCAGCAGCTCACAGCGGACTCTAAGCACAGATACGCAGTATTTT CASSSQRTLSTDTQYF
TRBJ2-7 TRBV6-4 large TRBD1 TGTGCCAGCAGCCCAACGCCGGGACAGGGGAACAATGAGCAGTACTTC CASSPTPGQGNNEQYF
TRBJ1-2 TRBV10-2 . . TGCGCCAGCAGTGATCAGGGCACTTATGGCTACACCTTC CASSDQGTYGYTF
TRBJ2-1 TRBV10-3 large . TGTGCCATCCGAGCGTCCACGGACAATGAGCAGTTCTTC CAIRASTDNEQFF
TRBJ2-3 TRBV6-1 few . TGTGCCAGCAGTGAAACGGGACGGACAGATACGCAGTATTTT CASSETGRTDTQYF
TRBJ2-2 TRBV6-1 . . TGTGCCAGCAATCTACAGGGAACACCAGGGGTCGGGGAGCTGTTTTTT CASNLQGTPGVGELFF
TRBJ2-3 TRBV11-2 few . TGTGCCAGCAGCTTACCAACAGATACGCAGTATTTT CASSLPTDTQYF
TRBJ2-1 TRBV11-3 few TRBD1 TGTGCCAGCAGCTTTAACAGGGGAGAGCAGTTCTTC CASSFNRGEQFF
TRBJ2-7 TRBV10-3 . TRBD1 TGTGCCATCAGTGACAGTTCAGGAGGACAGGGGGCACCTAGCTCCTACGAGCAGTACTTC CAISDSSGGQGAPSSYEQYF
TRBJ1-2 TRBV6-5 . TRBD1 TGTGCCAGCAGCTATGACAGGGTGTATGGCTACACCTTC CASSYDRVYGYTF
TRBJ2-3 TRBV10-1 . . TGCGCCAGCAGTGAGTCGACGAGCACAGATACGCAGTATTTT CASSESTSTDTQYF
TRBJ2-3 TRBV6-1 . . TGTGCCAGCAGAAGAGCAGGGGTCGAGACCCAGTATTTT CASRRAGVETQYF
TRBJ2-1 TRBV6-9 . . TGTGCCAGCAGTTCACAAAATCCGGGGGTAGCCTACAATGAGCAGTTCTTC CASSSQNPGVAYNEQFF
TRBJ2-5 TRBV7-2 . TRBD2 TGTGCCAGCAGCTTAGGGACTAGCGGGGGCAATGAGCAGTACTTC CASSLGTSGGNEQYF
TRBJ2-3 TRBV6-1 once . TGTGCCAGCAGTGACAGTATAACCACTAGCACAGATACGCAGTATTTT CASSDSITTSTDTQYF
TRBJ2-5 TRBV25-1 large . TGTGCCAGCAGTGATCCTAGGGGGGCCGGAGAGACCCAGTACTTC CASSDPRGAGETQYF
TRBJ2-7 TRBV6-1 . TRBD1 TGTGCCAGCAGCCCCACCCGTCGACAGGGCGGCCACGAGCAGTACTTC CASSPTRRQGGHEQYF
TRBJ1-5 TRBV25-1 . . TGTGCCAGCAGTGGGGATAGCAATCAGCCCCAGCATTTT CASSGDSNQPQHF
TRBJ2-3 TRBV28 medium-sized . TGTGCCAGCAGTTTCCTGAGACTACGTGCAACGCAGTATTTT CASSFLRLRATQYF
TRBJ2-3 TRBV10-3 . . TGTGCCATCAGTGAGTCACAGGAGCGTAGAGGTAGCACAGATACGCAGTATTTT CAISESQERRGSTDTQYF
TRBJ1-2 TRBV6-5 . . TGTGCCAGCAGTTACTCCGGGAGACCTAGTGAGGGCTACACCTTC CASSYSGRPSEGYTF
TRBJ2-3 TRBV6-1 . TRBD2 TGTGCCAGCAGGCAGATAGCGGGGGGCGATACGCAGTATTTT CASRQIAGGDTQYF
TRBJ1-1 TRBV6-6 . TRBD1 TGTGCCAGCAGTTACCAACAGGGGTTACAAGCTTTCTTT CASSYQQGLQAFF
TRBJ2-4 TRBV6-8 . TRBD1 TGTGCCAGCAGGCGCCCGGGACAGGAAGCAAACATTCAGTACTTC CASRRPGQEANIQYF
TRBJ2-1 TRBV7-2 . . TGTGCCAGCAGCCTCGGGCGAAACAGGGCAACAGAGACCCAGTTCTTC CASSLGRNRATETQFF
TRBJ2-3 TRBV6-1 hyperexpanded . TGTGCCAGCAGTTTGAGGCCCAGCACAGATACGCAGTATTTT CASSLRPSTDTQYF
TRBJ2-1 TRBV6-5 few . TGTGCCAGCAGTTACTCGATAGGTGTCGATGAGCAGTTCTTC CASSYSIGVDEQFF
TRBJ1-2 TRBV6-1 . . TGTGCCAGCAGCTCCGAGTTTCGGACAGCTTATGGTTACACCTTC CASSSEFRTAYGYTF
TRBJ1-2 TRBV6-5 . . TGTGCCAGCAGTTACCCAGGGTATGGCTACACCTTC CASSYPGYGYTF
TRBJ2-7 TRBV12-3/TRBV12-4 . TRBD1 TGTGCCAGCAGTCCCACCTCTTATCAGGGGGCCAGCGAGCAGTACTTC CASSPTSYQGASEQYF
TRBJ2-5 TRBV12-5 . . TGTGCTAGTGTCCAACCCCCGGAGACCCAGTACTTC CASVQPPETQYF
TRBJ2-5 TRBV7-2 . . TGTGCCAGCAGACTTAGCGGTAGAGGGGGAGAGACCCAGTACTTC CASRLSGRGGETQYF
TRBJ1-2 TRBV10-2 . . TGCGCCAGCAGTGAGGGCGGAATCGGCTACACCTTC CASSEGGIGYTF
TRBJ2-1 TRBV12-3/TRBV12-4 . . TGTGCCAGCAGTCCTAATAGCGGCTCCTACAATGAGCAGTTCTTC CASSPNSGSYNEQFF
TRBJ2-2 TRBV6-1 medium-sized TRBD1 TGTGCCAGCAGCTCGGACGCCGGGACAGCGAACACCGGGGAGCTGTTTTTT CASSSDAGTANTGELFF
TRBJ2-1 TRBV6-1 few . TGTGCCAGCAGTGAAGGGGACCCAAGCTCCTACGAGCAGTTCTTC CASSEGDPSSYEQFF
TRBJ1-2 TRBV27 . TRBD1 TGTGCCAGCAGTACCGGGACAGACAAGGGGATCTATGGCTACACCTTC CASSTGTDKGIYGYTF
TRBJ2-1 TRBV27 large . TGTGCCAGCAGTTGGACCAGGGACCATGAGCAGTTCTTC CASSWTRDHEQFF
TRBJ2-1 TRBV11-2 . . TGTGCCAGCAGCTCCCGGGTTAGCGGTGGGGTGGATGAGCAGTTCTTC CASSSRVSGGVDEQFF
TRBJ1-1 TRBV7-2 . TRBD1 TGTGCCAGCAGCCCCGGACCGTTAGACAGGGGAGCTGAAGCTTTCTTT CASSPGPLDRGAEAFF
TRBJ2-7 TRBV11-3 few . TGTGCCAGCAGCTTAGATCTTGTGGCCGACCCGCAGGACGAGCAGTACTTC CASSLDLVADPQDEQYF